These T cell receptor beta chains were read from a single sample in a study of patients and donors after allogeneic stem cell transplantation. MiXCR was run by TCRdb on the RT-PCR reads, yielding one entry per CDR3 protein. Of some 230,000 distinct CDR3 sequences in the sample, around an eighth are singletons; the top ten hold around 10%. Sequencing was done on a sample of blood, either unsorted or a sorted T cell fraction (not recorded which). The source of these receptors is a human donor who was either an allogeneic HSCT recipient or a stem cell or donor lymphocyte infusion donor (not recorded which). It is not recorded whose cells these are; they may come from a transplant donor. The CDR3 runs from the conserved cysteine through the conserved F or W. D genes are given only for firm matches. Size values are once, few and many counts, or a class for expanded clones, and some rows have none.

v_call	clone_size	j_call	d_call	cdr3_nt	cdr3_aa
TRBV7-3	.	TRBJ2-1	TRBD1	TGTGCCAGCAGCCGGGACAGAAAAAACTACAATGAGCAGTTCTTC	CASSRDRKNYNEQFF
TRBV5-1	medium-sized	TRBJ2-2	.	TGCGCCAGCAGCTTGAGGCAGACCGGGGAGCTGTTTTTT	CASSLRQTGELFF
TRBV5-1	.	TRBJ1-2	TRBD1	TGCGCCAGCAGCTCATCAAACCCGGACAGGGGGGATGGCTACACCTTC	CASSSSNPDRGDGYTF
TRBV29-1	many	TRBJ2-2	TRBD1	TGCAGCGTTGCTGTGGCCGGGGCAGGGGGAAAGGAGCTGTTTTTT	CSVAVAGAGGKELFF
TRBV12-3/TRBV12-4	many	TRBJ2-5	TRBD1	TGTGCCAGCAGTTTGGATGACAGGGGGGCCCAGTACTTC	CASSLDDRGAQYF
TRBV9	many	TRBJ2-2	TRBD1	TGTGCCAGCAGCGGCACGGACAGGGGGGACACCGGGGAGCTGTTTTTT	CASSGTDRGDTGELFF
TRBV3-1	.	TRBJ1-2	TRBD1	TGTGCCAGCAAGTGGGGACAGGGGACGTATGGCTACACCTTC	CASKWGQGTYGYTF
TRBV20-1	few	TRBJ2-2	TRBD1	TGCAGTGCTGAGGGGGCAGGGAACACCGGGGAGCTGTTTTTT	CSAEGAGNTGELFF
TRBV24-1	once	TRBJ2-5	TRBD1	TGTGCCACCAGTGAACCGGACAGGGGGCGTGGGGAGACCCAGTACTTC	CATSEPDRGRGETQYF
TRBV3-1	few	TRBJ2-6	.	TGTGCCAGCAAAACAGCCTCTGGGGCCAACGTCCTGACTTTC	CASKTASGANVLTF
TRBV7-8	few	TRBJ2-5	.	TGTGCCAGCAGCTTGGGGAAGGTCTATTCGGAGACCCAGTACTTC	CASSLGKVYSETQYF
TRBV10-3	many	TRBJ1-2	.	TGTGCCATCAGTGAGTCTCTTTGGACCGGGGACTATGGCTACACCTTC	CAISESLWTGDYGYTF
TRBV6-1	few	TRBJ2-5	.	TGTGCCAGCAAGCCACACGGCGGGGCGGCAGAGACCCAGTACTTC	CASKPHGGAAETQYF
TRBV9	few	TRBJ2-7	.	TGTGCCAGCAGCGTAGCCCCCTCGGGGAGTGAGCAGTACTTC	CASSVAPSGSEQYF
TRBV6-5	.	TRBJ2-3	.	TGTGCCAGCAGTTACTCGATAGCGCTATACACAGATACGCAGTATTTT	CASSYSIALYTDTQYF
TRBV4-1	few	TRBJ2-3	.	TGCGCCAGCAGCCCAGGGGGGAGCGGGGGTGATGATACGCAGTATTTT	CASSPGGSGGDDTQYF
TRBV6-1	.	TRBJ1-2	.	TGTGCCAGCAGTGCAAACAGCCGTAACTATGGCTACACCTTC	CASSANSRNYGYTF
TRBV24-1	many	TRBJ2-1	TRBD2	TGTGCCACCAGTGACCCTAGCGGGAGGGTTTTCGATGAGCAGTTCTTC	CATSDPSGRVFDEQFF
TRBV5-1	medium-sized	TRBJ2-4	.	TGCGCCAGCAGCCCAGAAGAAGCAACAGGGTCGCTAGCCAAAAACATTCAGTACTTC	CASSPEEATGSLAKNIQYF
TRBV3-1	.	TRBJ2-7	.	TGTGCCAGCAGCCAAGGGGGGGCTTACGAGCAGTACTTC	CASSQGGAYEQYF
TRBV4-1	many	TRBJ1-4	.	TGCGCCAGCAGCCATTTCGGAAGTTCTAATGAAAAACTGTTTTTT	CASSHFGSSNEKLFF
TRBV13	.	TRBJ2-5	TRBD2	TGTGCCAGCAGCCGGACTAGCGGGTACCAAGAGACCCAGTACTTC	CASSRTSGYQETQYF
TRBV19	.	TRBJ2-1	.	TGTGCCAGTAGTATAGATCTTGGTGAGCAGTTCTTC	CASSIDLGEQFF
TRBV12-3/TRBV12-4	many	TRBJ2-2	.	TGTGCCAGCAGTTTAGAGACGTTTTGGACAGTTGCGACCGGGGAGCTGTTTTTT	CASSLETFWTVATGELFF
TRBV20-1	.	TRBJ1-1	.	TGCAGTGCTAGCCCCTGGGACACTGAAGCTTTCTTT	CSASPWDTEAFF
TRBV10-3	.	TRBJ2-6	.	TGTGCCATCAGTCGACAGTCTGGGGCCAACGTCCTGACTTTC	CAISRQSGANVLTF
TRBV7-9	many	TRBJ2-3	TRBD2	TGTGCCAGCAGCTTAAGGACTAGCGGGAGACGCACAGATACGCAGTATTTT	CASSLRTSGRRTDTQYF
TRBV7-6	few	TRBJ2-1	TRBD2	TGTGCCAGCAGCTTAGAATTAGCGGGGGGCCGCAATGAGCAGTTCTTC	CASSLELAGGRNEQFF
TRBV5-1	.	TRBJ1-1	TRBD1	TGCGCCAGCAGCCAAGCGGACAGGGTAGGACGGGCTTTCTTT	CASSQADRVGRAFF
TRBV5-6	few	TRBJ1-2	.	TGTGCCAGCAGCTTGTTTTATAGCTACACCTTC	CASSLFYSYTF
TRBV10-3	many	TRBJ1-5	.	TGTGCCATCAGTGATCGTAACCAGGAACAGCCCCAGCATTTT	CAISDRNQEQPQHF
TRBV7-9	few	TRBJ2-2	TRBD1	TGTGCCAGCAGCATCCGGGACAGGGATCCCGGGGAGCTGTTTTTT	CASSIRDRDPGELFF
TRBV7-3	.	TRBJ2-5	TRBD2	TGTGCCTCCGGGGAGGGAATAAAGGGAGAGACCCAGTACTTC	CASGEGIKGETQYF
TRBV28	.	TRBJ2-2	.	TGTGCCAGCAGTCAGGCAGGGTTGGTCACCGGGGAGCTGTTTTTT	CASSQAGLVTGELFF
TRBV6-5	few	TRBJ2-5	TRBD1	TGTGCCAGCAGTTACGCCGGGACAGGGTTCCAAGAGACCCAGTACTTC	CASSYAGTGFQETQYF
TRBV20-1	many	TRBJ2-7	.	TGCAGTGCTAGGGCGGGATACGAGCAGTACTTC	CSARAGYEQYF
TRBV5-1	.	TRBJ2-7	.	TGCGCCAGCAGCTTGGACGGGGGCGGGTACGAGCAGTACTTC	CASSLDGGGYEQYF